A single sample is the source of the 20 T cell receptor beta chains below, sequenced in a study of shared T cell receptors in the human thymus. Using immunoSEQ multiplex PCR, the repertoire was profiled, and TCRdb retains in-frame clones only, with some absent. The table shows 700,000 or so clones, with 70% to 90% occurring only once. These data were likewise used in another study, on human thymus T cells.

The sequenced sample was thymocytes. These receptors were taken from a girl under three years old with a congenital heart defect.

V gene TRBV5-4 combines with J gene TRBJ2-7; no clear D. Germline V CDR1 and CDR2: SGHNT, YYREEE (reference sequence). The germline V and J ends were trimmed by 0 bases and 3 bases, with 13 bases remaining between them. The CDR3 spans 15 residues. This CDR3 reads CASSLARSQGYEQYF. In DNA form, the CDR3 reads TGTGCCAGCAGCTTGGCGCGTAGCCAAGGCTACGAGCAGTACTTC.

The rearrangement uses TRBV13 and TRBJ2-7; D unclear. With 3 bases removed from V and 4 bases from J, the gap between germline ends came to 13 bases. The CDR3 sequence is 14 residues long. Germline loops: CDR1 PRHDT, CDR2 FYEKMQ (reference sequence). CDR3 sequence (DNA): TGTGCCAGCAGCTTCGGCAGGCGATCATACGAGCAGTACTTC. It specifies CASSFGRRSYEQYF.

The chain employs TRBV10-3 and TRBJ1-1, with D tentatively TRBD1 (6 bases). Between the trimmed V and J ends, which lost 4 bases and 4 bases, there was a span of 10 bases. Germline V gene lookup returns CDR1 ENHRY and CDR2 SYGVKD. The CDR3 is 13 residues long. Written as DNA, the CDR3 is TGTGCCATCAGTGGCAGGGGAACCACTGAAGCTTTCTTT. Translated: CAISGRGTTEAFF.

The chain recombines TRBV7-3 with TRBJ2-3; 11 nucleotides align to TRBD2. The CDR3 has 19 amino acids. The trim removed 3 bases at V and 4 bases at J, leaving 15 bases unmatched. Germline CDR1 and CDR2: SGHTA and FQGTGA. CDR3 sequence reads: CASSFQNRLAGFVADTQYF. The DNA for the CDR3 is TGTGCCAGCAGCTTCCAGAATCGACTAGCGGGGTTTGTCGCAGATACGCAGTATTTT.

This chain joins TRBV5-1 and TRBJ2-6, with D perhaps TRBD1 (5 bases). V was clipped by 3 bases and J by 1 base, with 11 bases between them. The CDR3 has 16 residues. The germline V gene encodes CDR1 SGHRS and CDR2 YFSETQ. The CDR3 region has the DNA TGCGCCAGCAGCTGCAGGGATCGGTCTGGGGCCAACGTCCTGACTTTC. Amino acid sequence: CASSCRDRSGANVLTF.

CDR3 sequence: CASSPSPGQKIDYGYTF. As DNA, the CDR3 is TGCGCCAGCAGCCCCTCGCCCGGACAGAAGATTGACTATGGCTACACCTTC. The chain joins TRBV5-1 to TRBJ1-2, with D possibly matching TRBD1 (6 bases). Trimming removed 4 bases at V and 3 bases at J, with 22 bases between. The CDR3 has 17 amino acids. Germline lookup yields CDR1 SGHRS and CDR2 YFSETQ.

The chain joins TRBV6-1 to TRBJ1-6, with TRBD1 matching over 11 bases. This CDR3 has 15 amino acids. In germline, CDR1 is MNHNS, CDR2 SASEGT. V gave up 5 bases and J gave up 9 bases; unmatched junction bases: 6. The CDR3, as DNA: TGTGCCAGCAGTAAGGGGACAGGGGGACCTTCACCCCTCCACTTT. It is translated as CASSKGTGGPSPLHF.

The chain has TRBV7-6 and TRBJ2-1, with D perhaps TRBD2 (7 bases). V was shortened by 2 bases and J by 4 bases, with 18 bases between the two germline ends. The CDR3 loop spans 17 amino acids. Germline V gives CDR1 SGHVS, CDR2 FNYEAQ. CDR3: CASSLMGRGTIYNEQFF. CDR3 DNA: TGTGCCAGCAGCTTAATGGGGCGGGGGACAATATACAATGAGCAGTTCTTC.

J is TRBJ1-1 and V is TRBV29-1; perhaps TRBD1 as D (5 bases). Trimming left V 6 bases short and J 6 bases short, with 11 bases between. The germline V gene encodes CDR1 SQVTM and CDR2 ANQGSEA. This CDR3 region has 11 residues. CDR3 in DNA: TGCAGCGTCAGGGAACTTTCTGAAGCTTTCTTT. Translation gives CSVRELSEAFF.

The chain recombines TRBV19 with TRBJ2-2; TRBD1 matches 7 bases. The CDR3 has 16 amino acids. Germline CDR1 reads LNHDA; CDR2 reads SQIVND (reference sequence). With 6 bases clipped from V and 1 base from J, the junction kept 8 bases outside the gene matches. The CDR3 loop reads CASSIQDRENTGELFF. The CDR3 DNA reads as TGTGCCAGTAGCATTCAAGACAGGGAGAACACCGGGGAGCTGTTTTTT.

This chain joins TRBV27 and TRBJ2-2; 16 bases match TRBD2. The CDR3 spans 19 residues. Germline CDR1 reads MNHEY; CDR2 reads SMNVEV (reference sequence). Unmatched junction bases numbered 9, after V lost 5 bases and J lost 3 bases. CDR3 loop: CASSPGTSGGAGDTGELFF. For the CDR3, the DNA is TGTGCCAGCAGTCCAGGGACTAGCGGGGGGGCGGGTGACACCGGGGAGCTGTTTTTT.

The CDR3 reads CAWPSPGGTGELFF. CDR3 nucleotide sequence: TGTGCCTGGCCCTCTCCCGGAGGGACCGGGGAGCTGTTTTTT. This chain links TRBV30 with TRBJ2-2; possibly TRBD2 for D (6 bases). The length of the CDR3 is 14 residues. The germline V and J ends were trimmed by 5 bases and 5 bases, with 15 bases remaining between them. Germline CDR1 is GTSNPN and CDR2 is SVGIG (reference sequence).

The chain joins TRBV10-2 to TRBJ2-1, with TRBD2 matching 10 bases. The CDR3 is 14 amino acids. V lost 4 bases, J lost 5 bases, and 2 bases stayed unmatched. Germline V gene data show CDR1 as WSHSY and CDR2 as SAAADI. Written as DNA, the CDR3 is TGCGCCAGCAGTGGAACTAGCGGGGACAATGAGCAGTTCTTC. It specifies CASSGTSGDNEQFF.

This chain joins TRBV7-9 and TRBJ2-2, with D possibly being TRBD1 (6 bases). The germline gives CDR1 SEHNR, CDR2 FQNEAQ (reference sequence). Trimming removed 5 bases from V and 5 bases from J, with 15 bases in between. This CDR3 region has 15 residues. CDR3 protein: CASSGRNRDTGELFF. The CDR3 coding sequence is TGTGCCAGCAGCGGACGAAACAGGGATACCGGGGAGCTGTTTTTT.

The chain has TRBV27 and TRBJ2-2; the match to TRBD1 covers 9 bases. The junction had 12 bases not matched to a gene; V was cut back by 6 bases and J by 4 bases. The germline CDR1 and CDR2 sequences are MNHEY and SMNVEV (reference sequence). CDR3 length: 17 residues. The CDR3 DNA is TGTGCCAGCAGACCCCCCGCCGGACAGGGGAGCACCGGGGAGCTGTTTTTT. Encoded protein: CASRPPAGQGSTGELFF.

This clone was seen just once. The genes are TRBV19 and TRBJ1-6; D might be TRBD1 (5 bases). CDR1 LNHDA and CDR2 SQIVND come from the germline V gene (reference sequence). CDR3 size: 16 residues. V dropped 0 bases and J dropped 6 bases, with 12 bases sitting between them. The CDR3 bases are TGTGCCAGTAGTATAGACCCCCCAGGGTCTAATTCACCCCTCCACTTT. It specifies CASSIDPPGSNSPLHF.

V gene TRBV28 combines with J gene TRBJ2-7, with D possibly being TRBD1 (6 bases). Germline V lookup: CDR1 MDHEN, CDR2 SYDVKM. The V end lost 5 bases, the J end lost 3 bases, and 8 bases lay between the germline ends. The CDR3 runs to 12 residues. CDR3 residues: CASSPDSYEQYF. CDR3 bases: TGTGCCAGCAGTCCGGACAGCTACGAGCAGTACTTC.

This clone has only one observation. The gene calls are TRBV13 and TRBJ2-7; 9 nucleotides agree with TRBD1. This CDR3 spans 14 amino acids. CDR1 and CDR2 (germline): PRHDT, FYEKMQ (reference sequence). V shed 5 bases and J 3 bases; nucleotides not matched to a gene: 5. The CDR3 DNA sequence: TGTGCCAGCAGCCTCCGGGACAGGGTCTACGAGCAGTACTTC. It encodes CASSLRDRVYEQYF.

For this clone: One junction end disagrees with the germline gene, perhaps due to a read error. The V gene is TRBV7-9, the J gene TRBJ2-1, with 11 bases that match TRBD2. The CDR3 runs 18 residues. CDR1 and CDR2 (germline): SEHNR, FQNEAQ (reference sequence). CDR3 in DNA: TGTGCCAGCAGCTTAGGGGTAACTAGCGGGGGATCCTGCAATGAGCAGTTCTTC. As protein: CASSLGVTSGGSCNEQFF.

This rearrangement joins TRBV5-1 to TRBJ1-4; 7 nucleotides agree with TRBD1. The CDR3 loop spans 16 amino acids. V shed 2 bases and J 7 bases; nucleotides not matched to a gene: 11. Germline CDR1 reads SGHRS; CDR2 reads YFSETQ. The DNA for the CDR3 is TGCGCCAGCAGCTTAGGGGGCAACGGGGGCGGTGAAAAACTGTTTTTT. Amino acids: CASSLGGNGGGEKLFF.